This entry describes one TCR beta chain. Its antigen is still unknown. No much larger clone exists at a distance of one base, and base qualities are not known. The sample belongs to a study of T cells after somatic rescue of genetic block (dated by TCRdb to the early 2020s). For context, the study as a whole: The study assessed how robust, over the long term, a T-cell system was when the system had developed through somatic rescue of a genetic block in T-cell development.

The method behind the library was the immunoSEQ multiplex PCR assay. TCRdb mirrors the immuneACCESS table, restricted to in-frame sequences. Some clones are absent from its copies; in checked studies, under half trace to an unresolved V gene, and the reason for the others is unknown. This sample has roughly 55,000 clones in its table, and roughly 96% of those were observed once. In total, the top ten clones hold around 0.083% of the sample. The CDR3 has 21 amino acids, counting the end cysteine and phenylalanine. This entry keeps only the CDR3 DNA: 63 bases, framed from base 1. For CDR1 and CDR2, the germline V gene lists MDHEN and SYDVKM. The germline V and J ends show losses of 3 bases and 2 bases respectively, and no gene match explains 14 bases of the junction.

The sequence is built from TRBV28 and TRBJ2-3, with 16 middle bases fitting TRBD2. This receptor was identified in a child under two years old. The material sequenced was peripheral blood mononuclear cells (PBMCs). CDR3 protein: CASSFWGPPGLAGGDTDTQYF. The bases are TGTGCCAGCAGTTTCTGGGGACCGCCGGGACTAGCGGGAGGGGACACAGATACGCAGTATTTT.